Listed here are 26 T cell receptor beta chains from one sample, sequenced in a study of CD8 T cells in ankylosing spondylitis. Study-wide points: A TCR beta motif of eight or nine highly homologous variants seemed to mark ankylosing spondylitis blood.

TCRdb redid the calling of the 5' RACE reads with MiXCR, one entry per CDR3 protein. Among more than 400,000 distinct CDR3 sequences listed, about 5% were seen once. These TCRs' antigens remain unknown. Sequencing input: blood, either unsorted or a sorted T cell fraction (not recorded which). These receptors were obtained from a male donor with ankylosing spondylitis.

The table lists this clonotype with a few counts. This chain uses TRBV5-1 with TRBJ2-3; D possibly matches TRBD1 or TRBD2 (5 bases each). The germline V gene has CDR1 SGHRS and CDR2 YFSETQ. Trimming removed 7 bases from V and 1 base from J, with 16 bases in between. This CDR3 is built from 15 residues. The CDR3 DNA reads as TGCGCCAGCCGAAGAGGGGATCTAGGCACAGATACGCAGTATTTT. Translation gives CASRRGDLGTDTQYF.

This clonotype was seen repeatedly, ten times or more. The chain is built from TRBV4-3 and TRBJ2-3, with TRBD1 matching over 10 bases. Germline trimming cut 2 bases from V and 3 bases from J; bases unmatched to any gene: 8. The CDR3 loop spans 17 amino acids. From germline, CDR1 is LGHNA and CDR2 YSLEER. In nucleotides, the CDR3 is TGCGCCAGCAGCCAATCAACGACAGGGGGCTTTACAGATACGCAGTATTTT. This encodes CASSQSTTGGFTDTQYF.

This clonotype was seen repeatedly, ten times or more. The rearrangement links TRBV11-2 to TRBJ2-7; 7 bases agree with TRBD1. Germline values: CDR1 SGHAT, CDR2 FQNNGV. The junction had 11 bases not matched to a gene; V was cut back by 3 bases and J by 9 bases. The CDR3 runs 14 residues. CDR3 DNA sequence: TGTGCCAGCAGCTTTGATCCTACAGGGGCATGGCAGTACTTC. It encodes CASSFDPTGAWQYF.

The sample holds many counts of this clonotype. The chain combines TRBV20-1 with TRBJ2-3, with D perhaps given as TRBD1 or TRBD2 (6 bases each). The CDR3 extends over 14 amino acids. Trimming stripped 0 bases from V and 4 bases from J, with 11 bases between. In germline, CDR1 is DFQATT, CDR2 SNEGSKA (reference sequence). This CDR3 is CSARDPGEADTQYF. The CDR3 coding sequence is TGCAGTGCTAGAGACCCAGGGGAGGCAGATACGCAGTATTTT.

This clonotype showed up many times. The CDR3 here is CASSSGQTYYGYTF. CDR3 nucleotides: TGTGCCAGCAGTAGCGGACAGACCTACTATGGCTACACCTTC. The chain couples TRBV28 to TRBJ1-2, with a weak D call TRBD1 (6 bases). CDR1 and CDR2 from the germline V gene are MDHEN and SYDVKM. V was pared by 5 bases and J by 3 bases, with 13 bases between. The CDR3 runs to 14 residues.

This clonotype was counted at least ten times. The chain couples TRBV7-9 to TRBJ1-2; D may be TRBD1 (6 bases). CDR3 length: 11 residues. Trimming removed 7 bases from V and 6 bases from J, with 9 bases in between. Per germline, CDR1 SEHNR and CDR2 FQNEAQ (reference sequence). The chain's CDR3 is CASTRTDGYTF. CDR3 in DNA: TGTGCCAGCACCCGGACAGATGGCTACACCTTC.

For this clonotype: Since a much larger clone is just one base distant, this may be a read error. V usage is TRBV5-4 and J usage is TRBJ2-5; TRBD1 might be the D (5 bases). The CDR3 length is 12 residues. V lost 2 bases and J 5 bases, leaving 7 bases between the germline ends. Germline assignment: CDR1 SGHNT and CDR2 YYREEE (reference sequence). The CDR3 DNA reads as TGTGCCAGCAGCTTTAAGGGGGAGACCCAGTACTTC. Protein: CASSFKGETQYF.

This clonotype was detected only a few times. The chain has TRBV12-3 or TRBV12-4 and TRBJ2-7; tentatively, D is TRBD2 (5 bases). V was trimmed by 4 bases and J by 1 base, leaving 14 bases between them. This CDR3 spans 15 amino acids. Here the CDR3 DNA reads TGTGCCAGCAGTTCGTACCGGGGATTGTCCTACGAGCAGTACTTC. This encodes CASSSYRGLSYEQYF.

This clonotype was observed at least ten times. The rearrangement joins TRBV28 to TRBJ1-1; D might be TRBD1 (5 bases). Trimming took 10 bases from V and 3 from J, leaving 24 bases between them. Germline V CDR1 and CDR2: MDHEN, SYDVKM. The CDR3 contains 16 residues. Written as DNA, the CDR3 is TGTGCCACTATCCCGGGGCGTGGGTCCGTGGACACTGAAGCTTTCTTT. It is translated as CATIPGRGSVDTEAFF.

This clonotype was seen many times. This sequence joins TRBV25-1 and TRBJ1-1; D gene unclear. This CDR3 has 13 amino acids. CDR1 MGHDK and CDR2 SYGVNS come from the germline V gene. The germline V and J ends were trimmed by 7 bases and 6 bases, with 15 bases remaining between them. The CDR3 loop reads CASIKDGIPEAFF. CDR3 nucleotides: TGTGCCAGCATCAAAGACGGGATCCCTGAAGCTTTCTTT.

This clonotype was observed at least ten times. The chain combines TRBV7-2 with TRBJ1-1; D gene uncertain. CDR1 SGHTA and CDR2 FQGNSA come from the germline V gene. The CDR3 length is 13 residues. Trimming removed 1 base from V and 8 bases from J, with 11 bases in between. The CDR3 region is CASSLVWQAEAFF. Here the CDR3 DNA reads TGTGCCAGCAGCTTAGTCTGGCAGGCCGAAGCTTTCTTT.

Ten or more counts support this clonotype. The chain recombines TRBV27 with TRBJ1-5; no firm D call. V shed 6 bases and J shed 3 bases, with 12 bases lying between them. The germline CDR1 and CDR2 sequences are MNHEY and SMNVEV (reference sequence). The CDR3 consists of 14 residues. The CDR3 DNA reads as TGTGCCAGCAGGGCACAAGGATCCAATCAGCCCCAGCATTTT. Its translation: CASRAQGSNQPQHF.

This clonotype was recorded at least ten times. The V call is TRBV15, the J call TRBJ1-2; the D gene is possibly TRBD1 (6 bases). Trimming took 3 bases from V and 4 from J, leaving 12 bases between them. This CDR3 has 14 amino acids. The germline gives CDR1 LNHNV, CDR2 YYDKDF (reference sequence). The CDR3 reads CATSRRGSGYGYTF. In DNA, the CDR3 is TGTGCCACCAGCAGGAGGGGGTCTGGCTATGGCTACACCTTC. The full variable domain, completed using reference TRBV15 and TRBJ1-2, is DAMVIQNPRYQVTQFGKPVTLSCSQTLNHNVMYWYQQKSSQAPKLLFHYYDKDFNNEADTPDNFQSRRPNTSFCFLDIRSPGLGDTAMYLCATSRRGSGYGYTFGSGTRLTVV.

In its sample, this clonotype was seen many times. The chain joins TRBV28 to TRBJ1-2; no clear D gene. Germline loops: CDR1 MDHEN, CDR2 SYDVKM. V was trimmed by 2 bases and J by 1 base, leaving 5 bases between them. This CDR3 is 13 amino acids long. CDR3 DNA sequence: TGTGCCAGCAGTTTAGTGATTAACTATGGCTACACCTTC. Encoded protein: CASSLVINYGYTF.

This clonotype was picked up many times. This CDR3 reads CASKDFTRYYNEQFF. The CDR3 region has the DNA TGTGCCAGCAAAGATTTCACTAGGTACTACAATGAGCAGTTCTTC. The chain employs TRBV6-2 or TRBV6-3 and TRBJ2-1, with D maybe TRBD2 (5 bases). The CDR3 loop spans 15 amino acids. Trimming removed 7 bases from V and 3 bases from J, with 16 bases in between. From germline, CDR1 is MNHEY and CDR2 SVGEGT.

This clonotype was counted many times. J is TRBJ2-1 and V is TRBV20-1, with D possibly TRBD2 on 5 matching bases. Per germline, CDR1 DFQATT and CDR2 SNEGSKA (reference sequence). Trimming shortened V by 0 bases and J by 1 base, and 13 bases separated the two germline ends. The CDR3 has 16 residues. The DNA for the CDR3 is TGCAGTGCTAGAGATTCTGGGGAGAGGTCCTACAATGAGCAGTTCTTC. Its protein is CSARDSGERSYNEQFF.

This clonotype was counted at least ten times. The chain combines TRBV10-3 with TRBJ1-2; D is uncertain. V dropped 5 bases and J dropped 2 bases, with 6 bases sitting between them. Per the germline V gene, CDR1 is ENHRY and CDR2 is SYGVKD. CDR3 length: 12 residues. The CDR3 spells CAISPGNYGYTF. In DNA, the CDR3 is TGTGCCATCAGTCCCGGCAACTATGGCTACACCTTC.

Ten or more counts support this clonotype. V usage is TRBV5-1 and J usage is TRBJ2-6; D may be TRBD1 (6 bases). From germline, CDR1 is SGHRS and CDR2 YFSETQ. CDR3 length equals 15 residues. V was pared by 5 bases and J by 2 bases, with 11 bases between. CDR3 sequence reads: CASSKGGTGANVLTF. Written as DNA, the CDR3 is TGCGCCAGCAGTAAAGGGGGAACTGGGGCCAACGTCCTGACTTTC.

The sample holds many counts of this clonotype. The rearrangement links TRBV24-1 to TRBJ2-2; D is uncertain. V lost 10 bases and J lost 6, with 26 bases in between. Germline values: CDR1 KGHDR, CDR2 SFDVKD. This CDR3 contains 17 residues. The CDR3 spells CATGPIGSSGFAGELFF. Written as DNA, the CDR3 is TGTGCCACGGGCCCCATTGGTTCTTCGGGTTTCGCCGGGGAGCTGTTTTTT.

This clonotype was seen repeatedly, ten times or more. The chain has TRBV6-4 and TRBJ2-1; D may be TRBD2 (5 bases). The germline gives CDR1 MRHNA, CDR2 SNTAGT. The V end lost 3 bases, the J end lost 11 bases, and 17 bases lay between the germline ends. This CDR3 contains 14 residues. The CDR3 nucleotides read TGTGCCAGCAGTGAAAGAGGAGGTACGGGGAAGCAGTTCTTC. It codes for CASSERGGTGKQFF.

There are a few counts of this clonotype. This chain uses TRBV2 with TRBJ2-7; TRBD1 agrees at 10 bases. V trimming: 6 bases; J trimming: 2 bases; junction bases outside the gene matches: 10. CDR1 and CDR2 (germline): SNHLY, FYNNEI. This CDR3 region has 16 residues. The CDR3: CASRGPGTGDTYEQYF. CDR3 sequence (DNA): TGTGCCAGCAGGGGGCCGGGGACAGGGGATACCTACGAGCAGTACTTC.

This chain links TRBV6-2 or TRBV6-3 with TRBJ2-6; D is unclear. CDR3 length equals 18 residues. Germline V gene sequence: CDR1 MNHEY, CDR2 SVGEGT. Deletions cut 5 bases from V and 2 bases from J, with 19 bases between. The CDR3 region has the DNA TGTGCCAGCAGTGCGGAAGTACTCGCCATTACTGGGGCCAACGTCCTGACTTTC. This gives the protein CASSAEVLAITGANVLTF.

This clonotype was seen ten or more times. The CDR3 here is CASSPVPGLGTEAFF. The CDR3 DNA follows: TGTGCCAGCAGTCCCGTCCCAGGGTTAGGCACTGAAGCTTTCTTT. The rearrangement links TRBV12-3 or TRBV12-4 to TRBJ1-1, with D perhaps matching TRBD1 (5 bases). The CDR3 is 15 amino acids. Trimming left V 5 bases short and J 4 bases short, with 17 bases between.

Ten or more counts support this clonotype. The rearrangement uses TRBV5-1 and TRBJ2-7; D uncertain. This CDR3 has 13 amino acids. Per the germline V gene, CDR1 is SGHRS and CDR2 is YFSETQ. V lost 0 bases and J lost 3, with 7 bases in between. CDR3 DNA: TGCGCCAGCAGCTTGGTGGGTTTCTACGAGCAGTACTTC. Amino acid sequence: CASSLVGFYEQYF. The full variable domain, completed using reference TRBV5-1 and TRBJ2-7, is KAGVTQTPRYLIKTRGQQVTLSCSPISGHRSVSWYQQTPGQGLQFLFEYFSETQRNKGNFPGRFSGRQFSNSRSEMNVSTLELGDSALYLCASSLVGFYEQYFGPGTRLTVT.

This clonotype has at least ten counts. This sequence joins TRBV3-1 and TRBJ2-2; D is perhaps TRBD2 (5 bases). In germline, CDR1 is LGHDT, CDR2 YNNKEL (reference sequence). The CDR3 runs 14 residues. V dropped 2 bases and J dropped 4 bases, with 8 bases sitting between them. The DNA for the CDR3 is TGTGCCAGCAGCCAACTCGGAGGCACCGGGGAGCTGTTTTTT. Its protein is CASSQLGGTGELFF.

This clonotype has at least ten counts. This chain's CDR3 is CASSVGGSADTQYF. In DNA form, the CDR3 reads TGTGCCAGCAGCGTAGGAGGTTCTGCAGATACGCAGTATTTT. The chain carries TRBV9 and TRBJ2-3; no clear D gene. The CDR3 consists of 14 residues. The germline V and J ends were trimmed by 0 bases and 4 bases, with 9 bases remaining between them. Germline V lookup: CDR1 SGDLS, CDR2 YYNGEE.